One and the same sample provided the 13 T cell receptor beta chains below, sequenced in a study of shared clonotypes between healthy human individuals. Positively selected for CCR7, the CD45RO-negative cells used as naive CD8 cells excluded terminally differentiated effector memory CD45RA+ cells. The table came from immunoSEQ multiplex PCR; TCRdb's copy has only in-frame clones and leaves some out. The data hold about 2 million clones, with about 95% observed a single time. What was sequenced was naive CD8+ T cells sorted from blood. All receptors derive from a man younger than 30 in good health.

The J gene is TRBJ1-2, the V gene TRBV29-1; possible D gene TRBD1, 5 bases. Germline V gives CDR1 SQVTM, CDR2 ANQGSEA. The ends were cut back, 3 bases at V and 7 bases at J, with 12 bases in the middle. The CDR3 spans 12 residues. CDR3 bases: TGCAGCGTTGATAACCTCGGGGGTGGCTACACCTTC. Translation gives CSVDNLGGGYTF.

The gene calls are TRBV5-5 and TRBJ1-1; D call uncertain. With 3 bases removed from V and 3 bases from J, the gap between germline ends came to 12 bases. Germline values: CDR1 SGHKS, CDR2 YYEKEE (reference sequence). The CDR3 has 14 residues. The CDR3 DNA reads as TGTGCCAGCAGCTACGGCAGTGGGTACACTGAAGCTTTCTTT. Translated: CASSYGSGYTEAFF.

The chain couples TRBV6-1 to TRBJ2-5, with 8 bases lining up with TRBD1. V lost 5 bases, J lost 5 bases, and 10 bases stayed unmatched. The CDR3 extends over 15 amino acids. Germline CDR1 MNHNS, CDR2 SASEGT. In DNA form, the CDR3 reads TGTGCCAGCAGTCTGGACAGGGAAGGAATGGAGACCCAGTACTTC. The encoded protein is CASSLDREGMETQYF.

The gene calls are TRBV6-5 and TRBJ2-3; TRBD2 matches at 12 bases. Trimming at V came to 2 bases and at J to 8 bases, leaving 8 bases not matched to a gene. CDR1 is MNHEY and CDR2 is SVGAGI in the germline V gene. The CDR3 runs 16 residues. The CDR3 reads CASSYPSGGGQGTQYF. The CDR3 DNA follows: TGTGCCAGCAGTTACCCTAGCGGGGGGGGGCAGGGTACGCAGTATTTT.

The genes are TRBV28 and TRBJ2-7, with 10 bases fitting TRBD2. CDR1 MDHEN and CDR2 SYDVKM come from the germline V gene. V shed 2 bases and J 5 bases; nucleotides not matched to a gene: 3. CDR3 length: 14 amino acids. DNA for the CDR3: TGTGCCAGCAGTTTAATAGCGGGGGGCGACGAGCAGTACTTC. Translating it yields CASSLIAGGDEQYF.

On this clone: The same CDR3 is also encoded by other DNA sequences in this sample. This rearrangement joins TRBV4-1 to TRBJ2-2; 13 bases map to TRBD2. CDR1 and CDR2 from the germline V gene are MGHRA and YSYEKL. V dropped 3 bases and J dropped 5; count of bases not matched to a gene: 3. This CDR3 comprises 16 residues. Here the CDR3 DNA reads TGCGCCAGCAGCCATCCGGGACTAGCGGGAACCGGGGAGCTGTTTTTT. This encodes CASSHPGLAGTGELFF.

The V call is TRBV5-1, the J call TRBJ2-7; D perhaps matches TRBD2 (5 bases). The CDR3 contains 16 residues. The V and J ends lost 1 base and 4 bases respectively, with 18 bases between them. Germline V lookup: CDR1 SGHRS, CDR2 YFSETQ. The CDR3: CASSLSPVKGVYEQYF. The CDR3 bases are TGCGCCAGCAGCTTGTCCCCAGTCAAGGGAGTGTACGAGCAGTACTTC.

This clone was seen once. Other DNA sequences of this sample code for an identical CDR3. This chain links TRBV7-9 with TRBJ2-2; no firm D call. CDR3 length: 13 residues. From germline, CDR1 is SEHNR and CDR2 FQNEAQ (reference sequence). Trimming cost V 5 bases and J 5 bases, with 9 bases left between them. The CDR3 nucleotides are TGTGCCAGCAGCCCCGTGGGAACCGGGGAGCTGTTTTTT. This translates into CASSPVGTGELFF.

This clone was seen a single time. The gene calls are TRBV7-9 and TRBJ2-5; TRBD2 matches at 10 bases. The trim removed 5 bases at V and 5 bases at J, leaving 8 bases unmatched. The CDR3 has 15 residues. The germline V gene encodes CDR1 SEHNR and CDR2 FQNEAQ (reference sequence). CDR3 sequence: CASSLPGLAMETQYF. The CDR3 coding sequence is TGTGCCAGCAGCCTACCGGGACTAGCGATGGAGACCCAGTACTTC. The variable domain in full, with the rest retrieved from reference TRBV7-9 and TRBJ2-5, is DTGVSQNPRHKITKRGQNVTFRCDPISEHNRLYWYRQTLGQGPEFLTYFQNEAQLEKSRLLSDRFSAERPKGSFSTLEIQRTEQGDSAMYLCASSLPGLAMETQYFGPGTRLLVL.

This chain links TRBV5-4 with TRBJ1-3, with D unclear. V lost 4 bases and J lost 8, with 16 bases in between. This CDR3 spans 14 amino acids. CDR1 and CDR2 (germline): SGHNT, YYREEE (reference sequence). The CDR3 DNA is TGTGCCAGCAGCCTGTGGGAGGGTAGGGACACCATATATTTT. Its translation is CASSLWEGRDTIYF.

This chain uses TRBV2 with TRBJ2-7; 12 bases are a match to TRBD1. There are 16 residues in the CDR3. V lost 6 bases, J lost 3 bases, and 9 bases stayed unmatched. Germline assignment: CDR1 SNHLY and CDR2 FYNNEI. The CDR3 bases are TGTGCCAGCAGCATGGGGACAGGGGGCGCCTACTACGAGCAGTACTTC. It is translated as CASSMGTGGAYYEQYF.

The CDR3 spells CASSFTSGGSYEQYF. CDR3 coding DNA: TGCGCCAGCAGCTTTACTAGCGGGGGGTCTTACGAGCAGTACTTC. The chain employs TRBV5-1 and TRBJ2-7; 12 bases agree with TRBD2. Germline values: CDR1 SGHRS, CDR2 YFSETQ. With V trimmed by 2 bases and J by 4 bases, 4 bases remained unmatched. The CDR3 length is 15 residues. Filled out from reference TRBV5-1 and TRBJ2-7, the complete variable domain reads KAGVTQTPRYLIKTRGQQVTLSCSPISGHRSVSWYQQTPGQGLQFLFEYFSETQRNKGNFPGRFSGRQFSNSRSEMNVSTLELGDSALYLCASSFTSGGSYEQYFGPGTRLTVT.

This clone was recorded once. The chain carries TRBV4-1 and TRBJ1-2, with 8 positions matching TRBD1. This CDR3 comprises 14 residues. Germline V lookup: CDR1 MGHRA, CDR2 YSYEKL. V shed 4 bases and J 0 bases; nucleotides not matched to a gene: 1. The CDR3 spells CASSPGQANYGYTF. CDR3 coding DNA: TGCGCCAGCAGCCCGGGACAGGCTAACTATGGCTACACCTTC.